This TCR beta chain was profiled in a study of T cells in Graves' hyperthyroidism and ophthalmopathy. Study-level background: Peripheral blood was drawn at first diagnosis, prior to all treatment.

Using 10 ml of fresh peripheral blood, PBMCs were prepared. The TCR beta CDR3 regions underwent amplification using RNA transcripts as the source. With the HTBI primer set, the TCR CDR3 went through a first round of RT-PCR. TCRdb re-derived calls from the multiplex PCR reads in MiXCR, one entry per CDR3 protein. The data show more than 500,000 distinct CDR3 sequences, roughly 15% seen once. The specimen was blood. The origin of this receptor is a woman in her twenties or thirties with Graves' ophthalmopathy.

DNA of the CDR3: TGTGCCAGCACCCCCGGGGAAGGGGGGAGTGAGCAGTTCTTC. This translates into CASTPGEGGSEQFF. The V call is TRBV12-3 or TRBV12-4, the J call TRBJ2-1; D tentatively fits TRBD1 or TRBD2 (6 bases each). V lost 7 bases, J lost 9 bases, and 19 bases lay in between. This CDR3 contains 14 residues.